Included here is one TCR beta chain sequence, with context. What it binds is not known. As for the donors, each was a healthy bone marrow donor. These data are taken from a study of cytomegalovirus exposure and HLA in healthy donors. Study outcomes and limitations: In a later analysis, TCR beta V- and J-gene trimming was associated with a missense DCLRE1C variant. Cytomegalovirus-associated TCR beta chains were listed, numbering 150 to 200.

PCR employed 60 Vbeta and 13 Jbeta primers. Only in-frame clones appear in the TCRdb table, and some are missing; sequencing was by immunoSEQ multiplex PCR. Counted here are some 150,000 clones, over 70% occurring once; the ten biggest clones make up approximately 6%. This clonotype originated in a man aged 25-45 years in good health and CMV-seropositive. The sequencing sample was made of PBMCs.

CDR3 DNA sequence: TGTGCCAGCAGTGTCTGGACTCCTTTCATGGACAATGAGCAGTTCTTC. Encoded protein: CASSVWTPFMDNEQFF. V usage is TRBV6-1 and J usage is TRBJ2-1, with D perhaps matching TRBD2 (5 bases). Trimming took off 4 bases at V and 5 bases at J, with 18 bases between the two ends. From germline, CDR1 is MNHNS and CDR2 SASEGT. The CDR3 is 16 amino acids.